The rows below give T cell receptor beta chains drawn from one sample of a study of Graves' ophthalmopathy and Graves' hyperthyroidism. A single record per CDR3 protein comes from TCRdb applying MiXCR to the multiplex PCR reads. In the table there are around 520,000 distinct CDR3 sequences, about 40% of which are singletons. The sequencing sample was made of peripheral blood or thyroid tissue (not recorded which). All receptors come from an adult man with Graves' hyperthyroidism. The CDR3 runs from the conserved cysteine through the conserved F or W. The D gene is left open where the match is weak. Size is omitted from some rows. Given values are once, few, many or a class for expanded clones.

J | D | V | size | CDR3 | DNA
TRBJ2-3 | TRBD2 | TRBV12-3/TRBV12-4 | NA | CASSLSPSGNLDTQYF | TGTGCCAGCAGTTTGTCCCCTAGCGGGAATCTAGATACGCAGTATTTT
TRBJ2-2 | TRBD1 | TRBV19 | NA | CASSTREDRGSGELFF | TGTGCCAGTAGTACACGCGAGGACAGGGGAAGCGGGGAGCTGTTTTTT
TRBJ1-2 | NA | TRBV20-1 | NA | CSAIAGVHYGYTF | TGCAGTGCCATAGCGGGGGTTCACTATGGCTACACCTTC
TRBJ1-3 | NA | TRBV12-3/TRBV12-4 | many | CASSFSGPFGSTIYF | TGTGCCAGCAGTTTTTCCGGCCCGTTTGGGAGCACCATATATTTT
TRBJ1-2 | NA | TRBV7-9 | NA | CASSPVGGMNYGYTF | TGCGCCAGCAGTCCCGTCGGGGGTATGAACTATGGCTACACCTTC
TRBJ2-2 | NA | TRBV19 | many | CASSILGAGELFF | TGTGCCAGTAGTATCTTAGGCGCCGGGGAGCTGTTTTTT
TRBJ1-1 | TRBD1 | TRBV10-3 | NA | CAISGTGGTEAFF | TGTGCCATCAGCGGGACAGGGGGGACTGAAGCTTTCTTT
TRBJ1-2 | NA | TRBV12-3/TRBV12-4 | many | CASTPGVNYGYTF | TGTGCCAGCACCCCAGGGGTTAACTATGGCTACACCTTC
TRBJ1-1 | NA | TRBV29-1 | once | CSAAGPNTEAFF | TGCAGCGCCGCCGGGCCGAACACTGAAGCTTTCTTT
TRBJ2-5 | TRBD2 | TRBV7-3 | NA | CASSLAGVYQETQYF | TGTGCCAGCAGCCTAGCGGGGGTGTACCAAGAGACCCAGTACTTC
TRBJ2-5 | NA | TRBV7-3 | NA | CASSAISGTQRTQYF | TGTGCCAGCAGCGCCATAAGCGGGACACAGCGGACCCAGTACTTC
TRBJ2-7 | TRBD1 | TRBV20-1 | once | CSAREPGQGRDEQYF | TGCAGTGCTAGAGAACCGGGACAGGGGAGAGACGAGCAGTACTTC
TRBJ1-1 | NA | TRBV7-9 | many | CASSSDTEAFF | TGTGCCAGCAGCTCAGACACTGAAGCTTTCTTT
TRBJ2-2 | TRBD2 | TRBV12-3/TRBV12-4 | few | CASITAGGGTGELFF | TGTGCCAGCATCACCGCGGGGGGGGGCACCGGGGAGCTGTTTTTT
TRBJ2-1 | NA | TRBV12-3/TRBV12-4 | NA | CASSWDRNEQFF | TGTGCCAGCAGTTGGGACCGTAATGAGCAGTTCTTC
TRBJ2-1 | TRBD1 | TRBV2 | NA | CASSEQGVLLGEQFF | TGTGCCAGCAGTGAACAGGGGGTTCTTCTCGGTGAGCAGTTCTTC
TRBJ2-7 | NA | TRBV15 | many | CATSRPAAPLGEQYF | TGTGCCACCAGCAGACCCGCCGCCCCTTTGGGCGAGCAGTACTTC
TRBJ1-2 | NA | TRBV10-3 | NA | CAISEGRFGYTF | TGTGCCATCAGTGAGGGGCGATTTGGCTACACCTTC
TRBJ2-2 | NA | TRBV7-2 | once | CASILDLFPGELFF | TGTGCCAGCATCTTGGATCTGTTTCCCGGGGAGCTGTTTTTT
TRBJ2-5 | TRBD1 | TRBV5-1 | NA | CASSEPTGGYETQYF | TGTGCCAGCAGCGAGCCAACAGGGGGATACGAGACCCAGTACTTC
TRBJ1-1 | NA | TRBV9 | many | CASSVGWAANTEAFF | TGTGCCAGCAGCGTAGGGTGGGCGGCGAACACTGAAGCTTTCTTT
TRBJ2-2 | NA | TRBV7-9 | NA | CASSINGRTGELFF | TGTGCCAGCAGCATCAACGGGAGAACCGGGGAGCTGTTTTTT
TRBJ2-7 | NA | TRBV29-1 | NA | CSVRVGTGYSYEQYF | TGCAGCGTCCGAGTCGGCACAGGGTATTCCTACGAGCAGTACTTC
TRBJ1-5 | NA | TRBV12-3/TRBV12-4 | many | CASSQGAQPQHF | TGTGCCAGCAGTCAGGGCGCTCAGCCCCAGCATTTT
TRBJ1-1 | NA | TRBV18 | NA | CASSPKTNTEAFF | TGTGCCAGCTCACCGAAGACCAACACTGAAGCTTTCTTT
TRBJ2-5 | TRBD1 | TRBV7-2 | many | CASSSTGGTHQETQYF | TGTGCCAGCAGTTCCACAGGGGGAACCCACCAAGAGACCCAGTACTTC
TRBJ2-5 | NA | TRBV6-6 | many | CASTARYQETQYF | TGTGCCAGCACCGCGCGGTACCAAGAGACCCAGTACTTC
TRBJ1-4 | NA | TRBV29-1 | NA | CSVRGSRENEKLFF | TGCAGCGTTAGGGGCTCCAGGGAAAATGAAAAACTGTTTTTT